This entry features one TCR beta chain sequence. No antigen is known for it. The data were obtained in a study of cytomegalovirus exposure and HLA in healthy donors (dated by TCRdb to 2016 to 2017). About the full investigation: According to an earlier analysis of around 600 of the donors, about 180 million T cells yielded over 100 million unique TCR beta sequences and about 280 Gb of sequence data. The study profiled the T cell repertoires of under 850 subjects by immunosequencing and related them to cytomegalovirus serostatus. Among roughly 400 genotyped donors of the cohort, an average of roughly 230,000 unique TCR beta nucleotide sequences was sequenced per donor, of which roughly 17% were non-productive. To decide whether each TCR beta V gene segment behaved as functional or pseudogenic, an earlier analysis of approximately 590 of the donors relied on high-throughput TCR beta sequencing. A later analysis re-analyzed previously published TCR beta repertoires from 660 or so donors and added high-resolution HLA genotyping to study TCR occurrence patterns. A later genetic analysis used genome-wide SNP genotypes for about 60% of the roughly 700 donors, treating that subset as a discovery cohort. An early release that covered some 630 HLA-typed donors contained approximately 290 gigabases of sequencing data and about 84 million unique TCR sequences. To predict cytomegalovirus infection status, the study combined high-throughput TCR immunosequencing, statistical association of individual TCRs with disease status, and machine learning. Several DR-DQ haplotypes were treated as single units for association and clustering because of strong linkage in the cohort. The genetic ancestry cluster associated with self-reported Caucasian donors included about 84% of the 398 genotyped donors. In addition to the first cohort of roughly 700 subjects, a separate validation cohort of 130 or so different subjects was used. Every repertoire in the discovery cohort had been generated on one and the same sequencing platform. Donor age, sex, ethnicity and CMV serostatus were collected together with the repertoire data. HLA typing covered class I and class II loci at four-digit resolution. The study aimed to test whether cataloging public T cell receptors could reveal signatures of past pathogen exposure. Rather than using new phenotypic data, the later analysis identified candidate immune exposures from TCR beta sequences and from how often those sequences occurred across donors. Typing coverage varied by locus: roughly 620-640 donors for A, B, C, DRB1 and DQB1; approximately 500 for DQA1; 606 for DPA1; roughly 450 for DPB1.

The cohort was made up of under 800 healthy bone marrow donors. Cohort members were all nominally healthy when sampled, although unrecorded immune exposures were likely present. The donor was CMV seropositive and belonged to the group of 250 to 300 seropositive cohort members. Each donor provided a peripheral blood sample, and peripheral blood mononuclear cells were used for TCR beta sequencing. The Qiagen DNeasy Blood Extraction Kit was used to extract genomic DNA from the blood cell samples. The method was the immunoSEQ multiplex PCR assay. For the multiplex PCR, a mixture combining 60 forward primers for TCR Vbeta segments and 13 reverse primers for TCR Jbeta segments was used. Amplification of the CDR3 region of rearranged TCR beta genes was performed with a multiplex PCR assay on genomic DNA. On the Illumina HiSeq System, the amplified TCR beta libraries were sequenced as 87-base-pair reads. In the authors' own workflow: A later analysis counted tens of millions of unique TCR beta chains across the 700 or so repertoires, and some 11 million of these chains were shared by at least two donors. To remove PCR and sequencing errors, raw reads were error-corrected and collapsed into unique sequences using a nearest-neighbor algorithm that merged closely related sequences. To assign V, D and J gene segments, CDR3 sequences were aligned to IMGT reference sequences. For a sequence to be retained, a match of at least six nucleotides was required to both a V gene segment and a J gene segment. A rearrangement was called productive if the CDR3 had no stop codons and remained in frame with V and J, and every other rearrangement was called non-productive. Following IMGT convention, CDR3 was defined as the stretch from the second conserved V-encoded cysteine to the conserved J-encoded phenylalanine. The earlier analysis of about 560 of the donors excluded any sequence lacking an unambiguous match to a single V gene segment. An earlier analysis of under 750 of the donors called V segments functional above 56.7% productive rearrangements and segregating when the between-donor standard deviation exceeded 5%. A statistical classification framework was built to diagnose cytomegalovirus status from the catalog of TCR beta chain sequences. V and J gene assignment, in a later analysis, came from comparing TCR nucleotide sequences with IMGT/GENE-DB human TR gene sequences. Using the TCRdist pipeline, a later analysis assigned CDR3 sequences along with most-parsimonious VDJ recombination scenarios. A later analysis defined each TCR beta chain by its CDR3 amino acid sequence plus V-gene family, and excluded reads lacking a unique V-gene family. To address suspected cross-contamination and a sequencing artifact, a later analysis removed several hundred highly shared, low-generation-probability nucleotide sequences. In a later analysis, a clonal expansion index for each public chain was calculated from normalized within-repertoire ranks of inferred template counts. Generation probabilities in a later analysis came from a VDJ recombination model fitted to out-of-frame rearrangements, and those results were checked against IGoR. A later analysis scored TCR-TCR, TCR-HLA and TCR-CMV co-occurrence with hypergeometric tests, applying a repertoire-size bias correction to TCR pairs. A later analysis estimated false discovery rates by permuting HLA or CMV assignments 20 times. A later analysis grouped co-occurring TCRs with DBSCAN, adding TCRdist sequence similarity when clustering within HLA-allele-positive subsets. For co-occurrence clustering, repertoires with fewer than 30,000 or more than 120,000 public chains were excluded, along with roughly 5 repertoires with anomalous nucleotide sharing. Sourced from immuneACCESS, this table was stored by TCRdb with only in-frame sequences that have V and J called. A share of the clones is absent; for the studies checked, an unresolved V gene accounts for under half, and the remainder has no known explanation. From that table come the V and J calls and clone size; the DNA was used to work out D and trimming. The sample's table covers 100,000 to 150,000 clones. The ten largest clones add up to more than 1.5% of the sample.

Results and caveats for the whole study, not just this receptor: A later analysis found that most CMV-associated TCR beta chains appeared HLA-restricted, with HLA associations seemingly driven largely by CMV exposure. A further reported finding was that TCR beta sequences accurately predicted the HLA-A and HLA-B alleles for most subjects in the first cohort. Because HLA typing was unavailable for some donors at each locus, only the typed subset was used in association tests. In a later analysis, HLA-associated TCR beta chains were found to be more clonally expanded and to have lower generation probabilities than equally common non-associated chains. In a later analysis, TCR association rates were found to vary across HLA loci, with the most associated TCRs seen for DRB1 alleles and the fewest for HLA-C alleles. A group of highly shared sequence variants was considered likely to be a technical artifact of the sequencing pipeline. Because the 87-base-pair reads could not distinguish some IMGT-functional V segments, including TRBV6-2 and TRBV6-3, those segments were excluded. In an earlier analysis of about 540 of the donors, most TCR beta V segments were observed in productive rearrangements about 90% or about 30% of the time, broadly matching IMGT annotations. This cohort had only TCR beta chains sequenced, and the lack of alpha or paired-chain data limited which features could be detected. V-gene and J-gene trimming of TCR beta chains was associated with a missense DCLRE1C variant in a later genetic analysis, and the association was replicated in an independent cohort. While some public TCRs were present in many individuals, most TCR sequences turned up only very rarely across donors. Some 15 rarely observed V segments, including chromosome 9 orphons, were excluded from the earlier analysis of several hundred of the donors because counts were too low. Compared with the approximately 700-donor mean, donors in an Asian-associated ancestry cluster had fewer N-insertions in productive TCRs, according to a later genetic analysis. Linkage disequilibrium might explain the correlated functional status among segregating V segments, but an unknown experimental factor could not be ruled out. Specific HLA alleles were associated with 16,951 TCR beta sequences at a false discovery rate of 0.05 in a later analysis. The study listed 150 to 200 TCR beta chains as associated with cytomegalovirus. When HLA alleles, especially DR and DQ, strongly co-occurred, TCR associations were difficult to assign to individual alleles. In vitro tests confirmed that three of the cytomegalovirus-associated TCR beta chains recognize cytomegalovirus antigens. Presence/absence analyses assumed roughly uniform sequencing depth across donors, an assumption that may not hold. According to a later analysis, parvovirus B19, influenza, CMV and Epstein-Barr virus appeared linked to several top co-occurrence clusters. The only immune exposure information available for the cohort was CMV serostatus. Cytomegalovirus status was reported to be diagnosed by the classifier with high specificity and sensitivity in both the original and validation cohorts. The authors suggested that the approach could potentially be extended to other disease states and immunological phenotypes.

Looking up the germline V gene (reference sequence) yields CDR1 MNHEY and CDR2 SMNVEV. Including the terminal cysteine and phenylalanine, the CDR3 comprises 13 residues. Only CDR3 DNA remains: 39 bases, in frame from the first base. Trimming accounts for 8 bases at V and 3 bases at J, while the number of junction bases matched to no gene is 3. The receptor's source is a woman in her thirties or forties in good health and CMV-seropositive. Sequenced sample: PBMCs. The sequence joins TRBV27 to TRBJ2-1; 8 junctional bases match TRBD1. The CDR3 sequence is CASGTGGYNEQFF. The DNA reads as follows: TGTGCCAGCGGAACAGGGGGCTACAATGAGCAGTTCTTC.